The source of this T cell receptor beta chain is a study of blood T cells in healthy people across ages. Notes on the study in general: Fewer expanded clones and more diversity marked long-lived versus aged donors.

It was with a sample-barcoded 5' primer and a J-beta primer mix that a second PCR of about 6 to 12 cycles was run. Per-sample output comprised a minimum of 3 million paired-end reads containing CDR3. Each CDR3 protein gets one entry after TCRdb re-called the 5' RACE reads with MiXCR. Of more than 800,000 distinct CDR3 sequences in the sample, under 30% were seen once. This clonotype was seen once. Its antigen is not known. The CDR3 loop spans 13 amino acids. V lost 5 bases, J lost 5 bases, and 12 bases lay in between. Germline CDR1 and CDR2: SEHNR and FQNEAQ (reference sequence). The rearrangement links TRBV7-9 to TRBJ2-5; D ambiguous. Sequencing was carried out using blood. The source is an elderly woman in good health. The CDR3 protein is CASSKVGFETQYF. The DNA for the CDR3 is TGTGCCAGCAGCAAGGTGGGATTTGAGACCCAGTACTTC.